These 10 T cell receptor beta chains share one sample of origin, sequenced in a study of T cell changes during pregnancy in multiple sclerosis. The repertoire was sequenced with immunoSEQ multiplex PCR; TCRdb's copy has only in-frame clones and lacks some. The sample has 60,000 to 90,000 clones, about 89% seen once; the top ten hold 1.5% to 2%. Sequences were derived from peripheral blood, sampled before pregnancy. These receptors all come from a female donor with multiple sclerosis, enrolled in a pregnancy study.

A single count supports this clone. The CDR3 loop is CASSQAERQGNYYGYTF. In DNA, the CDR3 is TGCGCCAGCAGCCAAGCAGAAAGACAGGGGAACTACTATGGCTACACCTTC. The chain carries TRBV4-1 and TRBJ1-2; 8 nucleotides agree with TRBD1. The germline V gene encodes CDR1 MGHRA and CDR2 YSYEKL. V lost 1 base and J lost 3; bases outside the gene matches: 10. The CDR3 spans 17 residues.

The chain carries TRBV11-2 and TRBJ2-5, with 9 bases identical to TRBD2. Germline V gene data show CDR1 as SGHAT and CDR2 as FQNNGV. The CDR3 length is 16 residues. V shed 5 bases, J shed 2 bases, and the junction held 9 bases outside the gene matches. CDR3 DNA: TGTGCCAGCAGCCCCCTAGCGGGGAGGGTGCAAGAGACCCAGTACTTC. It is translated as CASSPLAGRVQETQYF.

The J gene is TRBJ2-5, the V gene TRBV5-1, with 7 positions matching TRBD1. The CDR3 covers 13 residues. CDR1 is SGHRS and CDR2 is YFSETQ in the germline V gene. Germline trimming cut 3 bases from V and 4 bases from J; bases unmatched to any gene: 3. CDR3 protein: CASSSHRGETQYF. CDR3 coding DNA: TGCGCCAGCAGCTCTCACAGGGGAGAGACCCAGTACTTC. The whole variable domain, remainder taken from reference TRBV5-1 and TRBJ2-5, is KAGVTQTPRYLIKTRGQQVTLSCSPISGHRSVSWYQQTPGQGLQFLFEYFSETQRNKGNFPGRFSGRQFSNSRSEMNVSTLELGDSALYLCASSSHRGETQYFGPGTRLLVL.

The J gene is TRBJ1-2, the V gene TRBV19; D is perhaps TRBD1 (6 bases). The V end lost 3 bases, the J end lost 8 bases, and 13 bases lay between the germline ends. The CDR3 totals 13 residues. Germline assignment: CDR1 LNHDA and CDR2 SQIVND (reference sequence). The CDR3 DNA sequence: TGTGCCAGTAGTATTGGGACACTGCGAGGCTACACCTTC. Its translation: CASSIGTLRGYTF.

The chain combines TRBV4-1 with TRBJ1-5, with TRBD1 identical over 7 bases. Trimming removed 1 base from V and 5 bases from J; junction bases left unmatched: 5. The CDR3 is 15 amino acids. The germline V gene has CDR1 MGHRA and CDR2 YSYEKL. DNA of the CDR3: TGCGCCAGCAGCCAAGGACAGGGTGGCTATCAGCCCCAGCATTTT. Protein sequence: CASSQGQGGYQPQHF.

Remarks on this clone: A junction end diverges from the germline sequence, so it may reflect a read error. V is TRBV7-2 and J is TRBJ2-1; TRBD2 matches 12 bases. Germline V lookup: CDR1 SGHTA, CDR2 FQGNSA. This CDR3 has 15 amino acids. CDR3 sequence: CASSLAGGLYNEQFF. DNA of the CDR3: TGTGCCAGCAGCCTAGCGGGGGGGCTCTACAATGAGCAGTTCTTC.

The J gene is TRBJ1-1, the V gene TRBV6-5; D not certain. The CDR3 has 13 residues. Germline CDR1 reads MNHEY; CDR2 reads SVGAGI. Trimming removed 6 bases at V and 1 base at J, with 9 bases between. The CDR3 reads CASSLRENTEAFF. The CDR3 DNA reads TGTGCCAGCAGCCTCCGGGAGAACACTGAAGCTTTCTTT.

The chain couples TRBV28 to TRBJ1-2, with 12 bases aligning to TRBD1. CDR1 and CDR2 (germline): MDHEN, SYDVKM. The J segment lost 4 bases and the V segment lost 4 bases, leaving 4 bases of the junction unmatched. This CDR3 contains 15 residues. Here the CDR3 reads CASSSPGQGAYGYTF. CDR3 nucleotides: TGTGCCAGCAGTTCACCGGGACAGGGGGCCTATGGCTACACCTTC.

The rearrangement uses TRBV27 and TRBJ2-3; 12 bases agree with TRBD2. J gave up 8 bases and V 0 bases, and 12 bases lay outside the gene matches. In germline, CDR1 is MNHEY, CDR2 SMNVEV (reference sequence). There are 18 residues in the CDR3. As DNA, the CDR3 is TGTGCCAGCAGTTTATCTTGGGGCGGACTAGCGGGATACGGTACGCAGTATTTT. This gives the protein CASSLSWGGLAGYGTQYF.

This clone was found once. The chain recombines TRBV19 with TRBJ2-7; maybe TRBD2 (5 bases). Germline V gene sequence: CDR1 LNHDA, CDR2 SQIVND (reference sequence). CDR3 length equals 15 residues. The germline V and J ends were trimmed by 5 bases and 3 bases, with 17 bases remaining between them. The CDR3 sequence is CASSVDSQQHYEQYF. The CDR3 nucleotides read TGTGCCAGTAGTGTGGACTCACAACAACACTACGAGCAGTACTTC. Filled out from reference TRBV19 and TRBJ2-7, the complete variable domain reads DGGITQSPKYLFRKEGQNVTLSCEQNLNHDAMYWYRQDPGQGLRLIYYSQIVNDFQKGDIAEGYSVSREKKESFPLTVTSAQKNPTAFYLCASSVDSQQHYEQYFGPGTRLTVT.